A selection of T cell receptor beta chains follows, all from one sample in a study of memory CD4+ T cells and cytomegalovirus serostatus. The table came from immunoSEQ multiplex PCR; TCRdb's copy has only in-frame clones and leaves some out. The table lists 45,000 to 50,000 clones, approximately 78% of them singletons, with approximately 0.78% in the top ten. The specimen was memory CD4+ T cells from blood. These TCRs come from an adult in good health and CMV-seronegative. Each CDR3 is given with its conserved first and last residue. D genes are given only for firm matches. Clone sizes are given selectively: once, few, many, or a class where the clone is expanded.

>TRBJ2-7|NA|TRBV11-1|TRBD1|13
CASSMGQIYEQYF
TGTGCCAGCAGCATGGGACAGATCTACGAGCAGTACTTC
>TRBJ2-3|NA|TRBV12-5|TRBD2|16
CASGLGLAGGADTQYF
TGTGCTAGTGGTTTGGGACTAGCGGGAGGAGCAGATACGCAGTATTTT
>TRBJ2-5|NA|TRBV29-1|NA|17
CSVDNPNGSGTQETQYF
TGCAGCGTTGATAACCCGAACGGCTCCGGGACTCAAGAGACCCAGTACTTC
>TRBJ2-5|NA|TRBV18|NA|13
CASSPSNGETQYF
TGTGCCAGCTCACCGTCGAATGGAGAGACCCAGTACTTC
>TRBJ1-3|NA|TRBV5-6|NA|15
CASSFGRGRGNTIYF
TGTGCCAGCAGCTTTGGGCGCGGACGGGGAAACACCATATATTTT
>TRBJ2-5|once|TRBV30|NA|11
CARGTQETQYF
TGTGCCCGGGGCACTCAAGAGACCCAGTACTTC
>TRBJ1-6|few|TRBV30|NA|15
CAWRPRSSGNSPLHF
TGTGCCTGGAGGCCTCGGAGCAGTGGGAATTCACCCCTCCACTTT
>TRBJ2-7|few|TRBV28|NA|15
CASTLQMGRGAVQYF
TGTGCCAGCACCCTCCAAATGGGCCGTGGGGCTGTGCAGTACTTC
>TRBJ2-2|few|TRBV5-6|NA|17
CASSVEQGFRIRGELFF
TGTGCCAGCAGCGTGGAACAGGGTTTTCGGATCCGCGGGGAGCTGTTTTTT
>TRBJ2-2|NA|TRBV7-9|TRBD1|14
CASSSNGQGVELFF
TGTGCCAGCAGCTCCAACGGACAGGGTGTAGAGCTGTTTTTT
>TRBJ2-1|NA|TRBV4-2|NA|15
CASSSTPGTGGEQFF
TGTGCCAGCAGTTCTACTCCGGGGACCGGGGGTGAGCAGTTCTTC
>TRBJ1-5|few|TRBV19|NA|13
CASSIGDSQPQHF
TGTGCCAGTAGTATTGGGGATTCTCAGCCCCAGCATTTT
>TRBJ2-7|NA|TRBV6-5|TRBD1|14
CASSWDRVAYEQYF
TGTGCCAGCAGTTGGGACAGGGTGGCCTACGAGCAGTACTTC
>TRBJ1-6|few|TRBV18|TRBD1|14
CASSPTGDNSPLHF
TGTGCCAGCTCACCCACAGGGGATAATTCACCCCTCCACTTT
>TRBJ1-5|few|TRBV5-1|NA|13
CASSKGRDQPQHF
TGCGCCAGCAGCAAAGGGCGCGATCAGCCCCAGCATTTT
>TRBJ1-1|few|TRBV5-4|NA|14
CASSFGRLNTEAFF
TGTGCCAGCAGCTTCGGGCGGTTGAACACTGAAGCTTTCTTT
>TRBJ1-1|few|TRBV29-1|NA|13
CSVEEGMNTEAFF
TGCAGCGTTGAAGAGGGAATGAACACTGAAGCTTTCTTT
>TRBJ1-2|NA|TRBV5-4|NA|15
CASSLDTGTDYGYTF
TGTGCCAGCAGCTTGGATACAGGAACTGACTATGGCTACACCTTC
>TRBJ2-3|few|TRBV14|TRBD2|16
CASSQAFTRGADTQYF
TGTGCCAGCAGCCAAGCGTTCACTCGGGGGGCAGATACGCAGTATTTT
>TRBJ2-4|NA|TRBV5-1|NA|18
CASSLATTGEGAKNIQYF
TGCGCCAGCAGCTTGGCCACAACAGGGGAGGGGGCCAAAAACATTCAGTACTTC
>TRBJ1-5|NA|TRBV30|NA|13
CAWSDYNSQPQHF
TGTGCCTGGAGTGACTACAACAGTCAGCCCCAGCATTTT
>TRBJ1-2|NA|TRBV7-2|NA|13
CASGPRQSTGYTF
TGTGCCAGCGGCCCTCGACAGTCTACTGGCTACACCTTC
>TRBJ2-7|NA|TRBV7-2|NA|14
CASSLEASGNEQYF
TGTGCCAGCAGCTTAGAGGCTAGTGGAAACGAGCAGTACTTC
>TRBJ2-5|NA|TRBV19|NA|16
CASSMVGGRGGETQYF
TGTGCCAGTAGTATGGTGGGGGGACGAGGTGGAGAGACCCAGTACTTC
>TRBJ1-2|medium-sized|TRBV11-2|NA|11
CASKGNYGYTF
TGTGCCAGCAAGGGGAACTATGGCTACACCTTC
>TRBJ1-5|NA|TRBV19|NA|13
CASSIEGNQPQHF
TGTGCCAGTAGTATAGAAGGGAATCAGCCCCAGCATTTT
>TRBJ2-3|NA|TRBV5-6|NA|14
CASSLGTLSDTQYF
TGTGCCAGCAGCCTCGGGACTCTCTCGGATACGCAGTATTTT
>TRBJ2-5|NA|TRBV4-2|TRBD2|18
CASSQGPQTSGGTETQYF
TGTGCCAGCAGCCAAGGGCCCCAGACTAGCGGGGGGACGGAGACCCAGTACTTC
>TRBJ1-5|NA|TRBV27|NA|15
CASSLSGISNQPQHF
TGTGCCAGCAGTTTATCGGGTATTAGCAATCAGCCCCAGCATTTT
>TRBJ2-1|NA|TRBV5-1|TRBD1|16
CASSLGGTGSYNEQFF
TGCGCCAGCAGCTTGGGCGGGACAGGATCCTACAATGAGCAGTTCTTC
>TRBJ1-1|NA|TRBV6-6|TRBD1|14
CASSLTGGNTEAFF
TGTGCCAGCAGCTTGACAGGGGGGAACACTGAAGCTTTCTTT
>TRBJ2-1|NA|TRBV7-2|TRBD2|15
CASSLGLAARAEQFF
TGTGCCAGCAGCTTGGGACTAGCGGCCAGGGCTGAGCAGTTCTTC
>TRBJ1-5|NA|TRBV6-1|NA|15
CASSEAPGGNQPQHF
TGTGCCAGCAGTGAAGCACCAGGGGGCAATCAGCCCCAGCATTTT
>TRBJ2-3|NA|TRBV27|NA|19
CASSFRSLYFGKGENTQYF
TGTGCCAGCAGTTTCCGGAGCCTCTACTTCGGGAAGGGGGAAAATACGCAGTATTTT
>TRBJ1-2|NA|TRBV29-1|NA|14
CSVDKAGARYGYTF
TGCAGCGTTGATAAGGCAGGGGCGAGGTATGGCTACACCTTC
>TRBJ2-5|NA|TRBV9|NA|15
CASSRRGGGQETQYF
TGTGCCAGCAGCCGCAGAGGAGGAGGGCAAGAGACCCAGTACTTC
>TRBJ1-4|NA|TRBV2|NA|14
CASSQGWTNEKLFF
TGTGCCAGCAGTCAGGGGTGGACTAATGAAAAACTGTTTTTT
>TRBJ2-7|NA|TRBV18|NA|11
CASSPKDEQYF
TGTGCCAGCTCACCCAAGGACGAGCAGTACTTC
>TRBJ2-1|NA|TRBV7-9|NA|16
CASSTYTPSSYNEQFF
TGTGCCAGCAGCACCTATACGCCGAGCTCCTACAATGAGCAGTTCTTC